The clone carrying this T cell receptor (beta chain) has a single count. The antigen is not known. This entry comes from a study of cytomegalovirus exposure and HLA in healthy donors. Study outcomes and limitations: For most subjects, TCR beta sequences were reported to predict HLA-A and HLA-B alleles with accuracy. Later on, an analysis found that several of the most significant clusters appeared to be linked to common viral pathogens, which included parvovirus B19. Association of a missense DCLRE1C variant with TCR beta V- and J-gene trimming was reported in a later analysis.

13 Jbeta primers and 60 Vbeta primers were used for the PCR. Measured with immunoSEQ multiplex PCR; TCRdb has only the in-frame clones, and not every one. This table has 90,000 to 100,000 clones, just under 70% appearing once. Germline V gene data show CDR1 as MNHEY and CDR2 as SMNVEV (reference sequence). Between the trimmed V and J ends, which lost 0 bases and 5 bases, there was a span of 16 bases. The CDR3 extends over 16 amino acids. This chain uses TRBV27 with TRBJ1-1, with D maybe TRBD1 (6 bases). The sample was PBMCs. The receptor comes from a man aged 45-65 years in good health and CMV-seronegative. CDR3 DNA sequence: TGTGCCAGCAGTTTATCTGCAGGGGAATGGAGTACTGAAGCTTTCTTT. This codes for CASSLSAGEWSTEAFF.